This T cell receptor beta chain came from a study of CD4 T cells in relation to SARS-CoV-2 and coronaviruses. Study details: Shared crossreactive spike epitopes were mapped to their HLA restriction. Study findings and constraints: According to naive versus memory sequencing, detected responses are memory recall, not newly primed. Samples before the pandemic and after infection were not matched within any donor.

Libraries were prepared by immunoSEQ multiplex PCR; TCRdb keeps only in-frame clonotypes and omits some of them. In the table there are about 68,000 clones, approximately 93% of which are singletons. Unexposed donor CD4+ T cells date from about 2011-2018, before the COVID-19 pandemic. CD4 enrichment then naive enrichment separated naive from memory CD4+ cells. Comment on this clone: As yet, its antigen is unknown.

The specimen sequenced was naive CD4+ T cells from PBMCs. Subset described: naive CD4+ T cells isolated by negative enrichment. The receptor's source is a human donor in good health.

The CDR3: CASSQGGNYGYTF. CDR3 DNA: TGTGCCAGCAGCCAAGGCGGAAACTATGGCTACACCTTC. The chain carries TRBV3-1 (or the pseudogene TRBV3-2) and TRBJ1-2, with unresolved D. V lost 1 base, J lost 2 bases, and 5 bases lay in between. From germline, CDR1 is LGHDT and CDR2 YNNKEL (reference sequence). The length of the CDR3 is 13 residues.